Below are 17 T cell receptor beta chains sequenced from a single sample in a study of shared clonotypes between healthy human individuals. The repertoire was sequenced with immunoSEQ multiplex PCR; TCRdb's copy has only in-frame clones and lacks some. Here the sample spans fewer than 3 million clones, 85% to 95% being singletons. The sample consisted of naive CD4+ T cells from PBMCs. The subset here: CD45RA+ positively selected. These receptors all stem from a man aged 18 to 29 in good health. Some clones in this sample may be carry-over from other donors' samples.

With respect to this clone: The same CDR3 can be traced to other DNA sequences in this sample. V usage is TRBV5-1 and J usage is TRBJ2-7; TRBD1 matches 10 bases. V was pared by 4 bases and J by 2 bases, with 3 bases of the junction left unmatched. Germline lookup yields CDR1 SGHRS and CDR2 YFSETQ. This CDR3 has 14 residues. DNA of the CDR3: TGCGCCAGCAGCGTGGGACAGGGGACCTACGAGCAGTACTTC. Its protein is CASSVGQGTYEQYF.

The CDR3 region has the DNA TGTGCCAGCAGCCTATCACCCGCCGACGGGGAGCTGTTTTTT. Translating it yields CASSLSPADGELFF. The J gene is TRBJ2-2, the V gene TRBV5-4; D is unclear. V dropped 4 bases and J dropped 7 bases, with 14 bases sitting between them. This CDR3 is 14 amino acids long. In germline, CDR1 is SGHNT, CDR2 YYREEE (reference sequence).

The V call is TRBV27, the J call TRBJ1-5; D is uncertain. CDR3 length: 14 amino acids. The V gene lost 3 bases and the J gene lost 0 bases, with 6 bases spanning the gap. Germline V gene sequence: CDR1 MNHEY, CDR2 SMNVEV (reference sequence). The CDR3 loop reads CASSFVPSNQPQHF. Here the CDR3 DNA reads TGTGCCAGCAGTTTCGTGCCTAGCAATCAGCCCCAGCATTTT.

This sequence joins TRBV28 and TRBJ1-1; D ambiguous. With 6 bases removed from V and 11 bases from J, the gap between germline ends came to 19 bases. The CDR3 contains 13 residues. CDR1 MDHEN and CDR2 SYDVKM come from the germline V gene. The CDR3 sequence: CASSPTGRENAFF. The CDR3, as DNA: TGTGCCAGCAGCCCAACTGGGAGGGAGAATGCTTTCTTT.

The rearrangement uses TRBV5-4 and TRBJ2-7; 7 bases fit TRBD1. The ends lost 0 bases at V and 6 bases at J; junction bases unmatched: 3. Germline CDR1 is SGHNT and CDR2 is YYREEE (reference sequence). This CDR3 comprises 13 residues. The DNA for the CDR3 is TGTGCCAGCAGCTTGGGACAGGGAAGCGAGCAGTACTTC. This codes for CASSLGQGSEQYF.

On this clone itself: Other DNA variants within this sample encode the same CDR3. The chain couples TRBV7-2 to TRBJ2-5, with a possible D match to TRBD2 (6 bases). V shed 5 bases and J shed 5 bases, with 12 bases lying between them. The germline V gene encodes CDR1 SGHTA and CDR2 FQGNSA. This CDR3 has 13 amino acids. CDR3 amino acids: CASSLGLRETQYF. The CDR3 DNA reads TGTGCCAGCAGCCTGGGACTCCGGGAGACCCAGTACTTC.

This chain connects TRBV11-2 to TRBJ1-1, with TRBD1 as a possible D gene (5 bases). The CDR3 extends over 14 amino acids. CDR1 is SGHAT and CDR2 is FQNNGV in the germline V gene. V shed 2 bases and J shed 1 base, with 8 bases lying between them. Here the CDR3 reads CASSLWGGNTEAFF. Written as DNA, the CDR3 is TGTGCCAGCAGCTTATGGGGGGGGAACACTGAAGCTTTCTTT.

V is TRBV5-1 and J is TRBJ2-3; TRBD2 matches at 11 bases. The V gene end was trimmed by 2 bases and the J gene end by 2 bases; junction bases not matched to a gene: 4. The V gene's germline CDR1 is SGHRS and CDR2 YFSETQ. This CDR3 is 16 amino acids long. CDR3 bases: TGCGCCAGCAGCTTAGGGACTAGCGGATACACAGATACGCAGTATTTT. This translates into CASSLGTSGYTDTQYF. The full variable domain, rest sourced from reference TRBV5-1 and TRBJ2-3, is KAGVTQTPRYLIKTRGQQVTLSCSPISGHRSVSWYQQTPGQGLQFLFEYFSETQRNKGNFPGRFSGRQFSNSRSEMNVSTLELGDSALYLCASSLGTSGYTDTQYFGPGTRLTVL.

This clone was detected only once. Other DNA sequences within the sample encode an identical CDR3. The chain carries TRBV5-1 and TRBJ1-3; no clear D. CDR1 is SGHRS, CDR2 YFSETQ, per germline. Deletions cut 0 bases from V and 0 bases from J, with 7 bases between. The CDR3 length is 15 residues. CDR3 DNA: TGCGCCAGCAGCTTGGCCGCAGACTCTGGAAACACCATATATTTT. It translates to CASSLAADSGNTIYF.

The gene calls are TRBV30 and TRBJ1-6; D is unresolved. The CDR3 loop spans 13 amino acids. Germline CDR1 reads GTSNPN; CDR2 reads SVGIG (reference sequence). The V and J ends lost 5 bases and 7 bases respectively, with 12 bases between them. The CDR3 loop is CAWGVSWNSPLHF. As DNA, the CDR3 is TGTGCCTGGGGGGTTTCGTGGAATTCACCCCTCCACTTT.

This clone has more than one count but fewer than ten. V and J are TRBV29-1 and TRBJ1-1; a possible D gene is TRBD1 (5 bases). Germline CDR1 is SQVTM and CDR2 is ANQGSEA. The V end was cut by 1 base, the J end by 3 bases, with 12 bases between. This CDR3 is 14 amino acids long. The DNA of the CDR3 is TGCAGCGTTGAAGCGCCGGGGCCCGACACTGAAGCTTTCTTT. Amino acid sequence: CSVEAPGPDTEAFF.

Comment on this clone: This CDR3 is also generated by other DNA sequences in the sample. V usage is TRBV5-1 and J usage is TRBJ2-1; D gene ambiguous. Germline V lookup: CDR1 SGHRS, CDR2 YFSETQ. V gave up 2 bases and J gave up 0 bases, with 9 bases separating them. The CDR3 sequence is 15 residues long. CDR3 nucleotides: TGCGCCAGCAGCTTTCTCACGGGCTCCTACAATGAGCAGTTCTTC. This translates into CASSFLTGSYNEQFF.

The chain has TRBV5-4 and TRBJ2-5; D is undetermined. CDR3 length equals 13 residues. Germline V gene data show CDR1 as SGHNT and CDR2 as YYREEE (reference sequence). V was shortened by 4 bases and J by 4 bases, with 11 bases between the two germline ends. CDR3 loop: CASSPPTLETQYF. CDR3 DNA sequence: TGTGCCAGCAGCCCTCCCACTTTAGAGACCCAGTACTTC. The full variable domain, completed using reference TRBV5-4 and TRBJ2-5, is ETGVTQSPTHLIKTRGQQVTLRCSSQSGHNTVSWYQQALGQGPQFIFQYYREEENGRGNFPPRFSGLQFPNYSSELNVNALELDDSALYLCASSPPTLETQYFGPGTRLLVL.

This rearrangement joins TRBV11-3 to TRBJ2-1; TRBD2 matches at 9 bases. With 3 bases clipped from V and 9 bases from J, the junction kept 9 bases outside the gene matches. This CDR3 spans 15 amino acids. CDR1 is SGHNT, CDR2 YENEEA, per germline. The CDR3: CASSFSGGRAVEQFF. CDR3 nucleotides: TGTGCCAGCAGCTTTTCTGGCGGGAGGGCTGTTGAGCAGTTCTTC.

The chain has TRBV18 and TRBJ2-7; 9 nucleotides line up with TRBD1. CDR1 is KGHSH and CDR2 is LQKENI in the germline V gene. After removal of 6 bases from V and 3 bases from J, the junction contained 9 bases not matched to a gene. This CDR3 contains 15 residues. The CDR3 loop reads CASSEGQGGLYEQYF. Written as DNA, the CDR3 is TGTGCCAGCTCCGAGGGACAGGGCGGGCTCTACGAGCAGTACTTC.

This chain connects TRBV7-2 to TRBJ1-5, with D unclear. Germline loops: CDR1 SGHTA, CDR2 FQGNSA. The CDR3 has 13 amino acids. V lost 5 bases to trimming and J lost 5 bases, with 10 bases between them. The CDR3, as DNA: TGTGCCAGCAGCCCAAGAAACGATCAGCCCCAGCATTTT. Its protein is CASSPRNDQPQHF.

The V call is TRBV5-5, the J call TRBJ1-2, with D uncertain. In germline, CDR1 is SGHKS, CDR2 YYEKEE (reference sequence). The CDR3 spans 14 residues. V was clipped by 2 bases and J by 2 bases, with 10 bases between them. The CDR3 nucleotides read TGTGCCAGCAGCTTTTACGAGAAAAACTATGGCTACACCTTC. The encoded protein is CASSFYEKNYGYTF.